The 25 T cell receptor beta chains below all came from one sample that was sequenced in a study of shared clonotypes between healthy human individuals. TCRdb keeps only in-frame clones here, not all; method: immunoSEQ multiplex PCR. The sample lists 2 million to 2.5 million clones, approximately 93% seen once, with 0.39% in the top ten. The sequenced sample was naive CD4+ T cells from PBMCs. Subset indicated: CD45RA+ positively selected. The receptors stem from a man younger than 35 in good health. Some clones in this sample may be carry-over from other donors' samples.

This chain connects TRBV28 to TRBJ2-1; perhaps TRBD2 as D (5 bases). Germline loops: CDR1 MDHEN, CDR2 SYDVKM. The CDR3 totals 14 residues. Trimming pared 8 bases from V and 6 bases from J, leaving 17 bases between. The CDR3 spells CASSNAGGANEQFF. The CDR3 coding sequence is TGTGCCAGCTCAAATGCCGGAGGTGCCAATGAGCAGTTCTTC. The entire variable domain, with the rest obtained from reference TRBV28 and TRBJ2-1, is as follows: DVKVTQSSRYLVKRTGEKVFLECVQDMDHENMFWYRQDPGLGLRLIYFSYDVKMKEKGDIPEGYSVSREKKERFSLILESASTNQTSMYLCASSNAGGANEQFFGPGTRLTVL.

Here the CDR3 DNA reads TGTGCCAGCAGTGAAGAGCGGGAGTGGACAGATACGCAGTATTTT. Its protein product is CASSEEREWTDTQYF. The chain carries TRBV2 and TRBJ2-3, with 8 bases identical to TRBD2. With 1 base clipped from V and 3 bases from J, the junction kept 3 bases outside the gene matches. Germline V gene sequence: CDR1 SNHLY, CDR2 FYNNEI. This CDR3 is 15 amino acids long. The variable domain in full, with the rest retrieved from reference TRBV2 and TRBJ2-3, is EPEVTQTPSHQVTQMGQEVILRCVPISNHLYFYWYRQILGQKVEFLVSFYNNEISEKSEIFDDQFSVERPDGSNFTLKIRSTKLEDSAMYFCASSEEREWTDTQYFGPGTRLTVL.

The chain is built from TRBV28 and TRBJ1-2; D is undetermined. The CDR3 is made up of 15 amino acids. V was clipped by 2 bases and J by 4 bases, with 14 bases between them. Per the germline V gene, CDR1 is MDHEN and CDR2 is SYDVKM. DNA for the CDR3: TGTGCCAGCAGTTTAGAACGAGGGTTTGGCTATGGCTACACCTTC. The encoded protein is CASSLERGFGYGYTF.

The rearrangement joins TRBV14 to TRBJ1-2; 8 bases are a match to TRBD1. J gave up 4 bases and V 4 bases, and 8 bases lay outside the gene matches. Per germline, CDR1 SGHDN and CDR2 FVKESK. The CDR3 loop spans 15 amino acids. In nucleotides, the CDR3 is TGTGCCAGCAGCCCTACAGGGGGTGGTGGCTATGGCTACACCTTC. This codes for CASSPTGGGGYGYTF. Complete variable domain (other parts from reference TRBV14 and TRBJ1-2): EAGVTQFPSHSVIEKGQTVTLRCDPISGHDNLYWYRRVMGKEIKFLLHFVKESKQDESGMPNNRFLAERTGGTYSTLKVQPAELEDSGVYFCASSPTGGGGYGYTFGSGTRLTVV.

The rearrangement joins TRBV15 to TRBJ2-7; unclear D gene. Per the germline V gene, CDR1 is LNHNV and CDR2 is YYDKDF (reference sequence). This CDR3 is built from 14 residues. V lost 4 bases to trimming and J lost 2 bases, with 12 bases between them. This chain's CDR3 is CATSTTKGAYEQYF. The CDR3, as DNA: TGTGCCACCAGCACCACGAAGGGCGCCTACGAGCAGTACTTC.

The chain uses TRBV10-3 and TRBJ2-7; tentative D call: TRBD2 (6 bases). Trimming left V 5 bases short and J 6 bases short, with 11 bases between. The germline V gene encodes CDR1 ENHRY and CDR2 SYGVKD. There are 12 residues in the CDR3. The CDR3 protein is CAISPNSGEQYF. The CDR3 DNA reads TGTGCCATCAGTCCGAATAGCGGCGAGCAGTACTTC.

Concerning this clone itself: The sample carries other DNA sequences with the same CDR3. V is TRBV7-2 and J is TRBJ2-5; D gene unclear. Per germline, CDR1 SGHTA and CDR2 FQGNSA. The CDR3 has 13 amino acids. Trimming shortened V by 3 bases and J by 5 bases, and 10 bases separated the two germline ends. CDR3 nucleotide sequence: TGTGCCAGCAGCTTTTCCCTCGGTGAGACCCAGTACTTC. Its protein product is CASSFSLGETQYF.

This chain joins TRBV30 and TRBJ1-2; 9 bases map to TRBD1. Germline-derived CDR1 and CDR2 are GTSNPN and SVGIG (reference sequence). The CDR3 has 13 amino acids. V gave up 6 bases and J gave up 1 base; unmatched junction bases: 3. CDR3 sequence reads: CACKDRGNYGYTF. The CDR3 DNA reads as TGTGCCTGTAAGGACAGGGGTAACTATGGCTACACCTTC.

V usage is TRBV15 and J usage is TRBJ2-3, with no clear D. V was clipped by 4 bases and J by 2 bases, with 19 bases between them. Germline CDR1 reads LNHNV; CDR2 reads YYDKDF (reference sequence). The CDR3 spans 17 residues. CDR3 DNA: TGTGCCACCAGCATGTCCAGGTCGCAATATCACACAGATACGCAGTATTTT. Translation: CATSMSRSQYHTDTQYF.

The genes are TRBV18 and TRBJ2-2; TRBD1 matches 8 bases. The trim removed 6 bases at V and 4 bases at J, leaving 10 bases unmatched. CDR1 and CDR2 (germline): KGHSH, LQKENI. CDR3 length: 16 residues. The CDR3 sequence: CASSDRTGSFTGELFF. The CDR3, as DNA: TGTGCCAGCTCGGACCGGACAGGGTCTTTCACCGGGGAGCTGTTTTTT.

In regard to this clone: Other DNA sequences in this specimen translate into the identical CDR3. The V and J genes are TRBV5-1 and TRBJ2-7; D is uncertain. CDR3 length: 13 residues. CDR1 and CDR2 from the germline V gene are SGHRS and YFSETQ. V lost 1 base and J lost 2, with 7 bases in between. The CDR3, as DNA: TGCGCCAGCAGCTTGCGGCAGGCCTACGAGCAGTACTTC. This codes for CASSLRQAYEQYF.

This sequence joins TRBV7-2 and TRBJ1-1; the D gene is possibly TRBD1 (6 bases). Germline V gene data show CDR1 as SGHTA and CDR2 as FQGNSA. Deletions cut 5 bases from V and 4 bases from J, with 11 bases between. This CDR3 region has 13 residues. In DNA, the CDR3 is TGTGCCAGCAGCATCAGGGGCGGCACTGAAGCTTTCTTT. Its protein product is CASSIRGGTEAFF.

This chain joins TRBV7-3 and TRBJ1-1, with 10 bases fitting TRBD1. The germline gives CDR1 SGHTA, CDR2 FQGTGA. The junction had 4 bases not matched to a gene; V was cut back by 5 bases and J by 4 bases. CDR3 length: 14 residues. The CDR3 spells CASSRTGGFTEAFF. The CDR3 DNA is TGTGCCAGCAGCCGGACAGGGGGGTTCACTGAAGCTTTCTTT.

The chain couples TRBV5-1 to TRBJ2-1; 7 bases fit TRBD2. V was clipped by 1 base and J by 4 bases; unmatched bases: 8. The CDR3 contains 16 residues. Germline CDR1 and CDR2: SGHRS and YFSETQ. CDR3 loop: CASSLIGGGSYNEQFF. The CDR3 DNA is TGCGCCAGCAGCTTGATCGGTGGCGGGAGTTACAATGAGCAGTTCTTC.

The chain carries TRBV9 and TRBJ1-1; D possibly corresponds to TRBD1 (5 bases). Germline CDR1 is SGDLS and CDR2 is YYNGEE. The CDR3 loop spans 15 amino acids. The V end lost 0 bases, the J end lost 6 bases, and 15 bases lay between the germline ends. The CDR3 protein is CASSVGGGMRPEAFF. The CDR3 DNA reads TGTGCCAGCAGCGTAGGTGGGGGAATGAGACCTGAAGCTTTCTTT.

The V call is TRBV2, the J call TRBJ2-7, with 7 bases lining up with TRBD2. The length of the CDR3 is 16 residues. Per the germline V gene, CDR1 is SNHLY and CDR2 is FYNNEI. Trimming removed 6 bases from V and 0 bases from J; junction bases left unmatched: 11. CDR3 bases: TGTGCCAGCAGCCAAGATCTGGGGGGGAGCTCCTACGAGCAGTACTTC. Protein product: CASSQDLGGSSYEQYF.

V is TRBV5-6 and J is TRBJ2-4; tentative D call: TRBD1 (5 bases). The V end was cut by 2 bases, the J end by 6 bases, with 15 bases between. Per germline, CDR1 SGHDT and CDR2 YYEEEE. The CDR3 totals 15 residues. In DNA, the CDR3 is TGTGCCAGCAGCTTCGACAGACTTCCGGGAAACATTCAGTACTTC. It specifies CASSFDRLPGNIQYF.

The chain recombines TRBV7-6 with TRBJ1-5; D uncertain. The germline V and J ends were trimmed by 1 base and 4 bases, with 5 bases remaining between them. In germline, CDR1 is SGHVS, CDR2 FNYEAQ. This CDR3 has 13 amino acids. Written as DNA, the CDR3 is TGTGCCAGCAGCTTAGAGCGGAATCAGCCCCAGCATTTT. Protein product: CASSLERNQPQHF. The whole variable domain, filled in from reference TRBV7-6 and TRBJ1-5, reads GAGVSQSPRYKVTKRGQDVALRCDPISGHVSLYWYRQALGQGPEFLTYFNYEAQQDKSGLPNDRFSAERPEGSISTLTIQRTEQRDSAMYRCASSLERNQPQHFGDGTRLSIL.

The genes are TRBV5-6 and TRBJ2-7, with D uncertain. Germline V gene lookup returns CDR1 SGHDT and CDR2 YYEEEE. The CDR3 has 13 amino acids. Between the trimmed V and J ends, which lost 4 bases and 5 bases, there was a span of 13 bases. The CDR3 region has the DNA TGTGCCAGCAGCCTGGTTGAGGACCACGAGCAGTACTTC. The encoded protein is CASSLVEDHEQYF.

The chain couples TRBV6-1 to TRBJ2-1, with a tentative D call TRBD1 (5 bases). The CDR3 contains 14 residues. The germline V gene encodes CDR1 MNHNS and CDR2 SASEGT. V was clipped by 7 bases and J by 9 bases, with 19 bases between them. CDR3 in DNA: TGTGCCAGCATTCCGGGCCGAATAAGGGGTGAGCAGTTCTTC. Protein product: CASIPGRIRGEQFF.

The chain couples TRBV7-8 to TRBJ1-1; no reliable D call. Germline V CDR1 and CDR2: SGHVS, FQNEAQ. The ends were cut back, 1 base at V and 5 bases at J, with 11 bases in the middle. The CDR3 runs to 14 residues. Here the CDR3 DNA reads TGTGCCAGCAGCTTAGTCCGGACGGGGACTGAAGCTTTCTTT. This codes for CASSLVRTGTEAFF.

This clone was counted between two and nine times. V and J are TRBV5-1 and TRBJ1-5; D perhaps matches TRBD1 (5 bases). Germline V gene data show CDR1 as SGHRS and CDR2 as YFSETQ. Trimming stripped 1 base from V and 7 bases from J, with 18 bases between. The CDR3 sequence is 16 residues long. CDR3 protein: CASSLSRPGMDQPQHF. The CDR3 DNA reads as TGCGCCAGCAGCTTGAGCCGGCCAGGGATGGACCAGCCCCAGCATTTT.

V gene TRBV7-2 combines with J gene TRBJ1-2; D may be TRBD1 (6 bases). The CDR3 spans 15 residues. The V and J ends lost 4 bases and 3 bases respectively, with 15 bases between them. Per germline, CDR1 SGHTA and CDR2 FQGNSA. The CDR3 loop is CASSSSRDTYYGYTF. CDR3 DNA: TGTGCCAGCAGCTCGTCCCGGGACACATACTATGGCTACACCTTC.

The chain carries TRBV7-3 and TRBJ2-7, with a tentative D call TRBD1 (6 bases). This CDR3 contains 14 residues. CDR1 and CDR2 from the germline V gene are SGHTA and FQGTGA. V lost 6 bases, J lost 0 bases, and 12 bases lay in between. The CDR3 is CASSPRQDSYEQYF. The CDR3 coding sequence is TGTGCCAGCAGTCCAAGACAGGACTCCTACGAGCAGTACTTC.

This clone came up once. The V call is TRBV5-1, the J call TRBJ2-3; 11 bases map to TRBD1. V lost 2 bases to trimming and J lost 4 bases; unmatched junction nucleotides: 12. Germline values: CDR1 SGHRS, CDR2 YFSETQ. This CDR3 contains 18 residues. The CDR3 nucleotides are TGCGCCAGCAGCTTTAGGACAGGGGGCGATGAGTGGGCAGATACGCAGTATTTT. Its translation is CASSFRTGGDEWADTQYF.